The clone carrying this T cell receptor (beta chain) was counted many times. Its antigen is unidentified. The sample belongs to a study of T-cell memory formation after mild COVID-19. Findings of the study overall: Clones that contracted clustered mainly in CM and EM if CD4+ and in EMRA if CD8+. Some clones that responded were present in memory (sampled pre-infection), which suggests cross-reactive memory joined. Clones that contracted from day 15 to 85 were balanced CD4/CD8, while later expanders leaned CD4+.

In TCRdb, the 5' RACE reads were re-called with MiXCR into one record per CDR3 protein. The sample records about 620,000 distinct CDR3 sequences, under 20% being singletons. V lost 2 bases and J lost 3, with 2 bases in between. There are 11 residues in the CDR3. Germline V gene data show CDR1 as GTSNPN and CDR2 as SVGIG (reference sequence). The rearrangement uses TRBV30 and TRBJ2-1; no clear D. This clonotype originated in an adult woman who had mild COVID-19 (a few samples of this study predate the infection). Cell type and time point are not known. Specimen: PBMCs or a T cell subset sorted from them (not recorded which). Here the CDR3 DNA reads TGTGCCTGGAGTATCTACAATGAGCAGTTCTTC. Its protein is CAWSIYNEQFF.